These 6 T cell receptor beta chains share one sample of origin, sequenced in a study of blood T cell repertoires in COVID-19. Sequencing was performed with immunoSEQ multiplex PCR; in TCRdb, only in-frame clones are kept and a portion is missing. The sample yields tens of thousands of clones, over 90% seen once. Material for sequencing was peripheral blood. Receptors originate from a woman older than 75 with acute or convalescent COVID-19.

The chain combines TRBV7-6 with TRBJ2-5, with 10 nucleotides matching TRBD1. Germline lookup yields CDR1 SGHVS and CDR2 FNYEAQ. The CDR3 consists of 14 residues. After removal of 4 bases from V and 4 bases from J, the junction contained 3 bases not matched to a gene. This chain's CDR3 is CASSSWDRGETQYF. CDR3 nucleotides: TGTGCCAGCAGCTCATGGGACAGGGGAGAGACCCAGTACTTC.

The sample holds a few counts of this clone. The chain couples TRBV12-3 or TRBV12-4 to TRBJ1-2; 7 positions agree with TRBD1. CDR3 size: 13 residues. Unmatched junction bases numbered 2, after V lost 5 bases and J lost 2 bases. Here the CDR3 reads CASSPGQNYGYTF. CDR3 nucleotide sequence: TGTGCCAGCAGTCCGGGACAGAACTATGGCTACACCTTC.

CDR3 sequence (DNA): TGTGCCAGCAGCCCGACTAGCGGGAGTTTTCGGGAGACCCAGTACTTC. This codes for CASSPTSGSFRETQYF. V usage is TRBV5-4 and J usage is TRBJ2-5, with 12 bases identical to TRBD2. This CDR3 is built from 16 residues. CDR1 is SGHNT, CDR2 YYREEE, per germline (reference sequence). J gave up 5 bases and V 4 bases, and 9 bases lay outside the gene matches.

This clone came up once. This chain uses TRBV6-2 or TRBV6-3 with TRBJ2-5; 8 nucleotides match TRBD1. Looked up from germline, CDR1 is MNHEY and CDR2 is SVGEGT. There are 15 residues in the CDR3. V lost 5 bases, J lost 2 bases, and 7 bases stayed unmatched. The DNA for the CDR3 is TGTGCCAGCAGTCAACGGACAGGGCCTCAAGAGACCCAGTACTTC. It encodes CASSQRTGPQETQYF.

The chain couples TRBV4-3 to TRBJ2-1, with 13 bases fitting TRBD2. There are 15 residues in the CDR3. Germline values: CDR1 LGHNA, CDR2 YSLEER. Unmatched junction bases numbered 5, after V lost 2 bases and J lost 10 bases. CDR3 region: CASSQTSGRADEQFF. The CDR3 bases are TGCGCCAGCAGCCAAACTAGCGGGAGGGCCGACGAGCAGTTCTTC.

CDR3 in DNA: TGCGCCAGCAGCCAAGATTGGGGCACTAGCGACTACAATGAGCAGTTCTTC. Its protein is CASSQDWGTSDYNEQFF. The J gene is TRBJ2-1, the V gene TRBV4-3, with 7 positions matching TRBD2. Germline CDR1 and CDR2: LGHNA and YSLEER. V trimming: 0 bases; J trimming: 3 bases; junction bases outside the gene matches: 8. CDR3 length equals 17 residues.